A selection of T cell receptor beta chains follows, all from one sample in a study of graft-versus-host responses after intestinal transplantation. The protocol was immunoSEQ multiplex PCR, while the TCRdb copy is restricted to in-frame clones and leaves out a portion. The sample holds 80,000 to 100,000 clones, 85% to 90% seen once. For these receptors, no antigen is known. Sequencing used unstimulated CD4+ T cells sorted from spleen or lymph node cells, obtained before intestinal transplant. The source is a human donor who received an intestinal transplant. CDR3s include the opening cysteine and the closing phenylalanine or tryptophan. D genes are given only for firm matches. A row's size may be missing; if present it is once, few, many or a size class.

d_call,j_call,v_call,clone_size,cdr3_aa,cdr3_nt
-,TRBJ2-1,TRBV6-1,few,CASSETWASYNEQFF,TGTGCCAGCAGTGAAACGTGGGCCTCCTACAATGAGCAGTTCTTC
-,TRBJ1-1,TRBV19,-,CASCREPEAFF,TGTGCCAGCTGCAGGGAACCTGAAGCTTTCTTT
-,TRBJ2-1,TRBV5-5,-,CASSLSTGPYNEQFF,TGTGCCAGCAGCTTGAGCACAGGCCCTTACAATGAGCAGTTCTTC
-,TRBJ1-3,TRBV5-4,-,CASSLSGGGTIYF,TGTGCCAGCAGCTTGTCGGGGGGTGGCACCATATATTTT
-,TRBJ2-7,TRBV7-9,-,CASATQGTYEQYF,TGTGCCAGCGCCACACAGGGAACCTACGAGCAGTACTTC
-,TRBJ1-2,TRBV15,-,CATSRDQGIYGYTF,TGTGCCACCAGCAGAGATCAGGGGATCTATGGCTACACCTTC
-,TRBJ1-1,TRBV25-1,-,CASSDRTGNTEAFF,TGTGCCAGCAGTGATCGGACGGGAAACACTGAAGCTTTCTTT
-,TRBJ2-2,TRBV18,-,CASSPRRTANTGELFF,TGTGCCAGCTCACCAAGAAGGACAGCGAACACCGGGGAGCTGTTTTTT
-,TRBJ1-2,TRBV6-5,-,CASKQRGGPGGYTF,TGTGCCAGCAAGCAGCGGGGGGGGCCCGGTGGCTACACCTTC
TRBD1,TRBJ1-2,TRBV5-1,once,CASSSTGAPNYGYTF,TGCGCCAGCAGCTCGACAGGGGCCCCAAACTATGGCTACACCTTC
-,TRBJ1-1,TRBV6-1,-,CASSEALVAYEAFF,TGTGCCAGCAGTGAAGCCCTGGTGGCTTATGAAGCTTTCTTT
-,TRBJ1-2,TRBV18,-,CASSPWTANYGYTF,TGTGCCAGCTCACCATGGACAGCTAACTATGGCTACACCTTC
TRBD1,TRBJ1-6,TRBV5-1,-,CASSLQPQGSYNSPLHF,TGCGCCAGCAGCCTCCAACCACAGGGGTCCTATAATTCACCCCTCCACTTT
-,TRBJ1-1,TRBV9,few,CASSRGNTEAFF,TGTGCCAGCAGCCGAGGGAACACTGAAGCTTTCTTT
TRBD1,TRBJ2-7,TRBV11-2,-,CASSLGPGQGSYEQYF,TGTGCCAGCAGCTTGGGGCCGGGACAGGGTTCCTACGAGCAGTACTTC
-,TRBJ1-3,TRBV6-6,-,CASSPRTNRDGNTIYF,TGTGCCAGCAGTCCCCGTACAAACCGGGATGGAAACACCATATATTTT